This TCR beta chain is drawn from a study of blood T cell repertoires in COVID-19. Study-wide background: Sites across the United States, Italy and Spain contributed samples from acute and convalescent COVID-19. Sources were T cells, B-cell-depleted T cells, or PBMCs; the material itself was cDNA or gDNA.

The CDR3 runs 15 residues. V shed 4 bases and J shed 4 bases, with 16 bases lying between them. From germline, CDR1 is SGHTA and CDR2 FQGTGA. The authors' processing: Cell counts per sample came from amplifying reference gene primers. Sequenced by immunoSEQ multiplex PCR; TCRdb stores in-frame clones only, minus some. V, J and clone size reflect that table, while D and trimming were determined from the DNA. This sample has about 150,000 clones, with about 83% found just once. Seattle-derived patients entered the study during active infection and were followed longitudinally. This clonotype originated in an elderly woman with COVID-19, enrolled during active disease. J is TRBJ1-2 and V is TRBV7-3; D may be TRBD1 (5 bases). Sequenced: peripheral blood. The CDR3 region has the DNA TGTGCCAGCAGCTCCCTGAGGGACTTTCCCTATGGCTACACCTTC. It translates to CASSSLRDFPYGYTF. The variable domain in full, with the rest retrieved from reference TRBV7-3 and TRBJ1-2, is GAGVSQTPSNKVTEKGKYVELRCDPISGHTALYWYRQSLGQGPEFLIYFQGTGAADDSGLPNDRFFAVRPEGSVSTLKIQRTERGDSAVYLCASSSLRDFPYGYTFGSGTRLTVV.